These 18 T cell receptor beta chains came from one sample sequenced in a study of beta chain features in type 1 diabetes. Expressed TCRB transcripts were sequenced because the isolated RNA had all been reverse transcribed beforehand. Sequencing used immunoSEQ multiplex PCR; TCRdb keeps in-frame clones, though not all of them. Here the sample spans fewer than 400,000 clones, 8% being singletons. The sample taken for sequencing was central memory CD4+ T cells from blood. The receptor source for this set is a woman under 30 in good health.

In this sample, this clone turned up many times. The J gene is TRBJ1-3, the V gene TRBV2; maybe TRBD1 (6 bases). CDR3 size: 13 residues. Between the trimmed V and J ends, which lost 10 bases and 0 bases, there was a span of 10 bases. Germline assignment: CDR1 SNHLY and CDR2 FYNNEI. The CDR3 coding sequence is TGTGCCACCACCAGGGGCTCTGGAAACACCATATATTTT. Amino acid sequence: CATTRGSGNTIYF.

V gene TRBV7-3 combines with J gene TRBJ2-5; possibly TRBD2 for D (6 bases). The V and J ends lost 2 bases and 5 bases respectively, with 9 bases between them. Germline V CDR1 and CDR2: SGHTA, FQGTGA. CDR3 length: 13 amino acids. CDR3 DNA: TGTGCCAGCAGCTTAGCTGGGGGGGAGACCCAGTACTTC. The encoded protein is CASSLAGGETQYF.

This clone was seen only a few times. The chain is built from TRBV28 and TRBJ1-4, with D tentatively TRBD1 (6 bases). CDR1 is MDHEN, CDR2 SYDVKM, per germline. The germline V and J ends were trimmed by 7 bases and 8 bases, with 11 bases remaining between them. This CDR3 is 12 amino acids long. Here the CDR3 reads CASKGVGEKLFF. CDR3 sequence (DNA): TGTGCCAGCAAGGGGGTAGGGGAAAAACTGTTTTTT.

This clone occurred a few times. The CDR3 sequence: CAGTGGRYGYTF. Here the CDR3 DNA reads TGTGCCGGAACAGGGGGCCGATATGGCTACACCTTC. The chain combines TRBV2 with TRBJ1-2; 9 bases are shared with TRBD1. The CDR3 length is 12 residues. Germline CDR1 and CDR2: SNHLY and FYNNEI. Unmatched junction bases numbered 6, after V lost 11 bases and J lost 5 bases.

This clone came up a few times. The rearrangement joins TRBV28 to TRBJ2-3; the D is unclear. Germline values: CDR1 MDHEN, CDR2 SYDVKM. CDR3 length equals 16 residues. Trimming took 7 bases from V and 1 from J, leaving 18 bases between them. The DNA for the CDR3 is TGTGCCAGCAATAGTCCGGCCGCTGGAGGCACAGATACGCAGTATTTT. This sequence encodes CASNSPAAGGTDTQYF.

V usage is TRBV19 and J usage is TRBJ2-3; 12 bases map to TRBD2. The CDR3 is 17 amino acids. CDR1 and CDR2 from the germline V gene are LNHDA and SQIVND (reference sequence). V was pared by 5 bases and J by 2 bases, with 8 bases of the junction left unmatched. The CDR3 sequence: CASSGGTSGLLTDTQYF. The CDR3 nucleotides read TGTGCCAGTAGTGGAGGGACTAGCGGGTTACTCACAGATACGCAGTATTTT. Full variable domain (outside the CDR3, taken from reference TRBV19 and TRBJ2-3): DGGITQSPKYLFRKEGQNVTLSCEQNLNHDAMYWYRQDPGQGLRLIYYSQIVNDFQKGDIAEGYSVSREKKESFPLTVTSAQKNPTAFYLCASSGGTSGLLTDTQYFGPGTRLTVL.

The chain joins TRBV7-9 to TRBJ1-2; D gene ambiguous. V lost 2 bases, J lost 7 bases, and 8 bases lay in between. The CDR3 has 12 residues. Germline V gene lookup returns CDR1 SEHNR and CDR2 FQNEAQ (reference sequence). The CDR3 coding sequence is TGTGCCAGCAGCTTACCCGATGTTGGCTACACCTTC. This gives the protein CASSLPDVGYTF.

This clone was detected many times. The gene calls are TRBV29-1 and TRBJ2-7; no firm D call. Trimming took off 4 bases at V and 2 bases at J, with 15 bases between the two ends. Germline values: CDR1 SQVTM, CDR2 ANQGSEA. The CDR3 runs 14 residues. Here the CDR3 DNA reads TGCAGCGTTGTTACTCAGGTTGGGCCCTACGAGCAGTACTTC. Protein product: CSVVTQVGPYEQYF.

This clone was detected ten times or more. V usage is TRBV5-4 and J usage is TRBJ2-5, with 7 positions matching TRBD1. Germline CDR1 reads SGHNT; CDR2 reads YYREEE (reference sequence). The V segment lost 9 bases and the J segment 3 bases; nucleotides outside the gene matches: 8. The CDR3 extends over 13 amino acids. The CDR3 DNA is TGTGCCACAGGACAGGTCCACGAAGAGACCCAGTACTTC. Its translation: CATGQVHEETQYF.

This clone has just a few counts. The gene calls are TRBV25-1 and TRBJ2-3; D perhaps matches TRBD2 (6 bases). The CDR3 contains 14 residues. Looked up from germline, CDR1 is MGHDK and CDR2 is SYGVNS. V was trimmed by 3 bases and J by 6 bases, leaving 13 bases between them. CDR3 nucleotide sequence: TGTGCCAGCAGTGATGGGGTTGGGAGGGATACGCAGTATTTT. As protein: CASSDGVGRDTQYF.

Many counts were recorded for this clone. V is TRBV5-1 and J is TRBJ1-1; 8 bases are a match to TRBD1. Trimming removed 0 bases from V and 4 bases from J; junction bases left unmatched: 5. CDR1 and CDR2 (germline): SGHRS, YFSETQ. The CDR3 covers 15 residues. CDR3 coding DNA: TGCGCCAGCAGCTTGGTACAGGGGGTTATCACTGAAGCTTTCTTT. Residues: CASSLVQGVITEAFF.

This clone was detected only a few times. The V call is TRBV7-2, the J call TRBJ2-5; TRBD2 agrees at 9 bases. Per the germline V gene, CDR1 is SGHTA and CDR2 is FQGNSA. V shed 1 base, J shed 6 bases, and the junction held 9 bases outside the gene matches. There are 16 residues in the CDR3. DNA of the CDR3: TGTGCCAGCAGCTTAGGAGTTGGGACTAGCTTACAGACCCAGTACTTC. This codes for CASSLGVGTSLQTQYF. Filled out from reference TRBV7-2 and TRBJ2-5, the complete variable domain reads GAGVSQSPSNKVTEKGKDVELRCDPISGHTALYWYRQSLGQGLEFLIYFQGNSAPDKSGLPSDRFSAERTGGSVSTLTIQRTQQEDSAVYLCASSLGVGTSLQTQYFGPGTRLLVL.

This clone was observed at least ten times. V usage is TRBV5-4 and J usage is TRBJ2-1; tentative D call: TRBD2 (6 bases). Germline V gene data show CDR1 as SGHNT and CDR2 as YYREEE (reference sequence). V lost 3 bases and J 2 bases, leaving 15 bases between the germline ends. The CDR3 has 16 residues. The CDR3 region is CASSWTGVGTYNEQFF. Here the CDR3 DNA reads TGTGCCAGCAGCTGGACGGGAGTCGGGACCTACAATGAGCAGTTCTTC. Variable domain in full (rest from reference TRBV5-4 and TRBJ2-1): ETGVTQSPTHLIKTRGQQVTLRCSSQSGHNTVSWYQQALGQGPQFIFQYYREEENGRGNFPPRFSGLQFPNYSSELNVNALELDDSALYLCASSWTGVGTYNEQFFGPGTRLTVL.

The CDR3 nucleotides are TGTGCCAGCGCGACGGGGGCCCACACAGGGACGCAGTATTTT. Translated, it gives CASATGAHTGTQYF. This chain uses TRBV7-2 with TRBJ2-3; D may correspond to TRBD1 or TRBD2 (6 bases each). Germline V gene data show CDR1 as SGHTA and CDR2 as FQGNSA. V gave up 8 bases and J gave up 9 bases, with 21 bases separating them. CDR3 length: 14 amino acids.

This clone showed up just a few times. The CDR3 reads CASSVGGGQGFEQYF. The CDR3, as DNA: TGTGCCAGCAGCGTAGGAGGAGGACAGGGGTTCGAGCAGTACTTC. The chain employs TRBV9 and TRBJ2-7; 9 positions match TRBD1. The CDR3 is 15 amino acids. Germline CDR1 and CDR2: SGDLS and YYNGEE. Unmatched junction bases numbered 7, after V lost 0 bases and J lost 6 bases.

This sequence joins TRBV6-5 and TRBJ2-1; D possibly matches TRBD1 or TRBD2 (5 bases each). This CDR3 has 12 amino acids. Between the trimmed V and J ends, which lost 8 bases and 3 bases, there was a span of 8 bases. The germline V gene has CDR1 MNHEY and CDR2 SVGAGI. The CDR3: CASWGSYNEQFF. CDR3 coding DNA: TGTGCCAGCTGGGGGAGCTACAATGAGCAGTTCTTC.

This chain joins TRBV7-3 and TRBJ2-1; D uncertain. The CDR3 totals 15 residues. V lost 2 bases and J lost 2, with 10 bases in between. CDR1 and CDR2 from the germline V gene are SGHTA and FQGTGA. The CDR3 region has the DNA TGTGCCAGCAGCTTAGGCCAGGCTACCTACAATGAGCAGTTCTTC. Protein: CASSLGQATYNEQFF.

V and J are TRBV28 and TRBJ2-5; unclear D gene. Germline V gives CDR1 MDHEN, CDR2 SYDVKM. V was cut by 5 bases and J by 5 bases, with 3 bases left in between. The CDR3 length is 10 residues. CDR3 amino acids: CASSAETQYF. DNA for the CDR3: TGTGCCAGCAGTGCGGAGACCCAGTACTTC.